Below, 13 T cell receptor beta chains from the same sample are listed, as sequenced in a study of blood T cell repertoires in COVID-19. Sequenced by immunoSEQ multiplex PCR; TCRdb stores in-frame clones only, minus some. The data contain approximately 67,000 clones, about 91% of them singletons. The source material was peripheral blood. Receptors originate from a human donor in a cohort sampled during active COVID-19.

The chain couples TRBV9 to TRBJ1-2, with TRBD1 matching over 9 bases. The CDR3 covers 13 residues. V gave up 6 bases and J gave up 4 bases; unmatched junction bases: 4. Germline CDR1 is SGDLS and CDR2 is YYNGEE. The CDR3 loop is CASTPQGAYGYTF. The CDR3 DNA reads TGTGCCAGCACCCCACAGGGGGCCTATGGCTACACCTTC. The whole variable domain, remainder taken from reference TRBV9 and TRBJ1-2, is DSGVTQTPKHLITATGQRVTLRCSPRSGDLSVYWYQQSLDQGLQFLIQYYNGEERAKGNILERFSAQQFPDLHSELNLSSLELGDSALYFCASTPQGAYGYTFGSGTRLTVV.

V and J are TRBV6-6 and TRBJ1-2, with a possible D match to TRBD1 (5 bases). The length of the CDR3 is 14 residues. The V end was cut by 7 bases, the J end by 0 bases, with 12 bases between. CDR1 and CDR2 from the germline V gene are MNHNY and SVGAGI (reference sequence). The CDR3 region has the DNA TGTGCCAGCACCGGGGGAAGAACTAACTATGGCTACACCTTC. This translates into CASTGGRTNYGYTF.

The gene calls are TRBV3-1 (or the pseudogene TRBV3-2) and TRBJ2-2; 7 nucleotides agree with TRBD2. The CDR3 runs to 14 residues. Germline CDR1 LGHDT, CDR2 YNNKEL (reference sequence). Unmatched junction bases numbered 6, after V lost 6 bases and J lost 5 bases. The CDR3 DNA reads TGTGCCAGCAGGGGCGGGAGTCGTACCGGGGAGCTGTTTTTT. It yields the protein CASRGGSRTGELFF.

The CDR3, as DNA: TGCAGCGCTACGACTAGCGTGGACGAGCAGTACTTC. Its translation: CSATTSVDEQYF. This chain joins TRBV29-1 and TRBJ2-7; 8 bases are shared with TRBD2. Germline V gene lookup returns CDR1 SQVTM and CDR2 ANQGSEA. The CDR3 covers 12 residues. With 7 bases clipped from V and 5 bases from J, the junction kept 7 bases outside the gene matches.

This chain joins TRBV19 and TRBJ2-3; weak D call: TRBD2 (7 bases). Trimming removed 6 bases from V and 3 bases from J, with 16 bases in between. In germline, CDR1 is LNHDA, CDR2 SQIVND (reference sequence). The CDR3 runs 15 residues. The CDR3: CASRGGALQTDTQYF. DNA for the CDR3: TGTGCCAGTAGAGGGGGGGCACTACAGACAGATACGCAGTATTTT.

The chain combines TRBV5-1 with TRBJ1-6; D perhaps matches TRBD1 (6 bases). Germline V CDR1 and CDR2: SGHRS, YFSETQ. The CDR3 has 16 residues. The V gene lost 6 bases and the J gene lost 8 bases, with 21 bases spanning the gap. In nucleotides, the CDR3 is TGCGCCAGCACCTCCGCCGTGGGGGGGCTTGATTCACCCCTCCACTTT. Residues: CASTSAVGGLDSPLHF.

The V gene is TRBV6-5, the J gene TRBJ1-1; a possible D gene is TRBD1 (6 bases). This CDR3 has 14 amino acids. Germline V CDR1 and CDR2: MNHEY, SVGAGI. V was trimmed by 7 bases and J by 0 bases, leaving 12 bases between them. Written as DNA, the CDR3 is TGTGCCAGCACCATACAGGGAATGAACACTGAAGCTTTCTTT. It translates to CASTIQGMNTEAFF.

This clone has a single count. The chain carries TRBV29-1 and TRBJ1-1; unclear D gene. This CDR3 has 10 amino acids. Between the trimmed V and J ends, which lost 8 bases and 4 bases, there was a span of 8 bases. CDR1 SQVTM and CDR2 ANQGSEA come from the germline V gene. In nucleotides, the CDR3 is TGCAGCTCCCGGGGCACTGAAGCTTTCTTT. Its protein is CSSRGTEAFF.

The chain couples TRBV7-2 to TRBJ2-5; 8 bases map to TRBD2. Germline V gives CDR1 SGHTA, CDR2 FQGNSA. The CDR3 has 17 residues. Trimming took 0 bases from V and 2 from J; bases not matched to a gene: 8. CDR3 coding DNA: TGTGCCAGCAGCTTAGCTTCGGGCGGGGGGCCTCAAGAGACCCAGTACTTC. It is translated as CASSLASGGGPQETQYF.

The chain is built from TRBV19 and TRBJ2-5; 8 positions agree with TRBD1. In germline, CDR1 is LNHDA, CDR2 SQIVND (reference sequence). The CDR3 spans 15 residues. V dropped 1 base and J dropped 5; count of bases not matched to a gene: 6. Here the CDR3 reads CASSIGTGGGETQYF. DNA for the CDR3: TGTGCCAGTAGTATAGGTACAGGGGGTGGGGAGACCCAGTACTTC.

The rearrangement joins TRBV2 to TRBJ2-1, with 9 bases matching TRBD2. Germline V CDR1 and CDR2: SNHLY, FYNNEI. V trimming: 2 bases; J trimming: 6 bases; junction bases outside the gene matches: 2. The length of the CDR3 is 14 residues. CDR3 DNA sequence: TGTGCCAGCAGTGAATCTAGCGGGGTCAATGAGCAGTTCTTC. Amino acids: CASSESSGVNEQFF.

The chain couples TRBV5-8 to TRBJ1-1; D is possibly TRBD1 (6 bases). The CDR3 runs 14 residues. Trimming cost V 4 bases and J 2 bases, with 12 bases left between them. In germline, CDR1 is SGHTS, CDR2 YDEGEE. DNA for the CDR3: TGTGCCAGCAGCGACAGGACAGTAAACACTGAAGCTTTCTTT. Protein product: CASSDRTVNTEAFF.

V is TRBV28 and J is TRBJ2-7; TRBD1 might be the D (5 bases). The CDR3 has 14 amino acids. Trimming shortened V by 4 bases and J by 3 bases, and 13 bases separated the two germline ends. Germline assignment: CDR1 MDHEN and CDR2 SYDVKM. The CDR3 DNA reads TGTGCCAGCAGTTCCCCCCAGGGAAGCTACGAGCAGTACTTC. It is translated as CASSSPQGSYEQYF.